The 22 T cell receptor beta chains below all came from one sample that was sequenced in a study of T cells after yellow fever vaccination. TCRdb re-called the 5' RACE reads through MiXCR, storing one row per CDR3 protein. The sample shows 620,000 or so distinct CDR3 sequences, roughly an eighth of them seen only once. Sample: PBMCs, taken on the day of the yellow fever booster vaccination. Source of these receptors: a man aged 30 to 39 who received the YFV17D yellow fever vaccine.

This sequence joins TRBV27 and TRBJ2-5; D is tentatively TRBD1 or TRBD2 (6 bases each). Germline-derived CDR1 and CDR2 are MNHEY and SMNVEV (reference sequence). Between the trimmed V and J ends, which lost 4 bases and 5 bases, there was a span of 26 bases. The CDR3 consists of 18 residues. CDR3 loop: CASSSKFTYRGLEETQYF. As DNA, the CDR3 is TGTGCCAGCAGTTCAAAGTTTACGTACCGGGGGCTGGAGGAGACCCAGTACTTC.

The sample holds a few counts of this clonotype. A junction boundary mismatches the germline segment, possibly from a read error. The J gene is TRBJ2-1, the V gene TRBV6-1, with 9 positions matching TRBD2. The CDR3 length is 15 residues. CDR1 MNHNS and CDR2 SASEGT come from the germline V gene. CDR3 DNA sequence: TGTGCCAGCAGCCCCGAAGGGACTAGCTACGATGAGCAGTTCTTC. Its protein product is CASSPEGTSYDEQFF.

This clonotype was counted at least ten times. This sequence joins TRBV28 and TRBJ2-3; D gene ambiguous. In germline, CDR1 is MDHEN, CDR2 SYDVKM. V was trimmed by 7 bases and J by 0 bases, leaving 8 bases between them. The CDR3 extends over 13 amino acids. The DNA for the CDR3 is TGTGCCAGCACCCGTGCTAGCACAGATACGCAGTATTTT. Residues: CASTRASTDTQYF. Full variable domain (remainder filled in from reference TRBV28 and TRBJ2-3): DVKVTQSSRYLVKRTGEKVFLECVQDMDHENMFWYRQDPGLGLRLIYFSYDVKMKEKGDIPEGYSVSREKKERFSLILESASTNQTSMYLCASTRASTDTQYFGPGTRLTVL.

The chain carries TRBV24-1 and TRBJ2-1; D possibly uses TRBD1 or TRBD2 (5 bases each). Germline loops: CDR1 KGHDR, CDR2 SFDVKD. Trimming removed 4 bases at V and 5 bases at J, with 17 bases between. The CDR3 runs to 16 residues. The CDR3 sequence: CATSDPAPGRDNEQFF. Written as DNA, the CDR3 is TGTGCCACCAGTGACCCAGCCCCGGGGCGTGACAATGAGCAGTTCTTC.

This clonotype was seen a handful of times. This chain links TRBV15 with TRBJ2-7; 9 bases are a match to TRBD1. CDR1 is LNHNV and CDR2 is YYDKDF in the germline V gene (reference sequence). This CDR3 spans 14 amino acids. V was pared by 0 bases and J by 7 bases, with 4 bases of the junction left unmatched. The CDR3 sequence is CATSREQGAQEQYF. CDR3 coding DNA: TGTGCCACCAGCAGAGAACAGGGGGCGCAGGAGCAGTACTTC.

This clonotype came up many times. The CDR3 region is CASSLAASSSGNTIYF. CDR3 bases: TGTGCCAGCAGCTTAGCAGCGTCCAGCTCTGGAAACACCATATATTTT. This chain uses TRBV7-2 with TRBJ1-3; no clear D gene. V gave up 0 bases and J gave up 0 bases, with 9 bases separating them. CDR1 SGHTA and CDR2 FQGNSA come from the germline V gene. This CDR3 is built from 16 residues.

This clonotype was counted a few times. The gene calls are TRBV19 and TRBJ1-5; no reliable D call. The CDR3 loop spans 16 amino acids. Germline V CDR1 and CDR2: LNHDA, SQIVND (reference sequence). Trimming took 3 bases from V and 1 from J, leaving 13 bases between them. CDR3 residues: CASSMRGYRSNQPQHF. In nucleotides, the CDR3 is TGTGCCAGTAGTATGCGAGGGTATAGAAGCAATCAGCCCCAGCATTTT.

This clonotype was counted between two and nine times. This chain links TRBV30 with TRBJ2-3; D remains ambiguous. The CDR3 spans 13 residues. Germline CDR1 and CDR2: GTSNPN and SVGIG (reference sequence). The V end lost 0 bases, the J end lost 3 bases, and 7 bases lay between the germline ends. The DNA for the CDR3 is TGTGCCTGGAGTGTACGTGGTACAGATACGCAGTATTTT. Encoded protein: CAWSVRGTDTQYF. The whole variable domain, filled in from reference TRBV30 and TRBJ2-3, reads SQTIHQWPATLVQPVGSPLSLECTVEGTSNPNLYWYRQAAGRGLQLLFYSVGIGQISSEVPQNLSASRPQDRQFILSSKKLLLSDSGFYLCAWSVRGTDTQYFGPGTRLTVL.

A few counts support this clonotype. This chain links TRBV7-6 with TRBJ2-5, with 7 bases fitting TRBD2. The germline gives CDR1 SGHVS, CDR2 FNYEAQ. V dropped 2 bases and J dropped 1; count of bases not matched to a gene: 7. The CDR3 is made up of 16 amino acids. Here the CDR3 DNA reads TGTGCCAGCAGCTTATCAGCGGGGACCAGCCAAGAGACCCAGTACTTC. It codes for CASSLSAGTSQETQYF.

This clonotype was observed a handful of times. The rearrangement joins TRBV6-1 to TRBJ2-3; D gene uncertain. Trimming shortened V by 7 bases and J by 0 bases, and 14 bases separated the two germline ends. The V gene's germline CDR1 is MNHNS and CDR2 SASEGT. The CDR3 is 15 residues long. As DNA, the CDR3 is TGTGCCAGCAAACGAAAGGCGGCCAGCACAGATACGCAGTATTTT. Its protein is CASKRKAASTDTQYF.

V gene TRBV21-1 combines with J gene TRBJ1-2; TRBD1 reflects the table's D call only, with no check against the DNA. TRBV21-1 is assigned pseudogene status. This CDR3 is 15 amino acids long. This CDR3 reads CASSKEGQGLYGYTF. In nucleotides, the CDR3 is TGTGCCAGCAGCAAAGAAGGACAGGGTCTCTATGGCTACACCTTC.

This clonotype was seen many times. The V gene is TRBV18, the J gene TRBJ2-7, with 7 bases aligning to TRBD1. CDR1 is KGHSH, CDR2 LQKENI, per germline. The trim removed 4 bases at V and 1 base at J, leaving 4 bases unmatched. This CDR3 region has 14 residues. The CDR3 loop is CASSHPGQSYEQYF. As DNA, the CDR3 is TGTGCCAGCTCACATCCGGGACAGTCCTACGAGCAGTACTTC. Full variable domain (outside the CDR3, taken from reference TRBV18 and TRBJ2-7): NAGVMQNPRHLVRRRGQEARLRCSPMKGHSHVYWYRQLPEEGLKFMVYLQKENIIDESGMPKERFSAEFPKEGPSILRIQQVVRGDSAAYFCASSHPGQSYEQYFGPGTRLTVT.

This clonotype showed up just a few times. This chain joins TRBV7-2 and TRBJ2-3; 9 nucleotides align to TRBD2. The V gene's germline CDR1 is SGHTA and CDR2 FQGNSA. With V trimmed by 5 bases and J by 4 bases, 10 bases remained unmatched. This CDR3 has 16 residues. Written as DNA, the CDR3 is TGTGCCAGCAGCGGGAGCGGGGGGAGCGTGGCAGATACGCAGTATTTT. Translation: CASSGSGGSVADTQYF.

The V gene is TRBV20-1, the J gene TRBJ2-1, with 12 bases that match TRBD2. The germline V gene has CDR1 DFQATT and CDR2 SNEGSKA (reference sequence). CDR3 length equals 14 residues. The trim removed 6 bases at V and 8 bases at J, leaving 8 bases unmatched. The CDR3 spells CSAPTSGSGDEQFF. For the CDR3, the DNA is TGCAGTGCACCGACTAGCGGGAGTGGCGATGAGCAGTTCTTC.

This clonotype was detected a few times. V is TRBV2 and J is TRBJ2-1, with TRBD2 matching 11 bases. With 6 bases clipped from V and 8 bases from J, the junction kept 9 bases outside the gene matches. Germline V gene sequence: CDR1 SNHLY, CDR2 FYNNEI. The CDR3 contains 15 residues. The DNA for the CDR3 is TGTGCCAGCAGCCTTAGCGGGAGGGCCGGGTATGAGCAGTTCTTC. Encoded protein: CASSLSGRAGYEQFF.

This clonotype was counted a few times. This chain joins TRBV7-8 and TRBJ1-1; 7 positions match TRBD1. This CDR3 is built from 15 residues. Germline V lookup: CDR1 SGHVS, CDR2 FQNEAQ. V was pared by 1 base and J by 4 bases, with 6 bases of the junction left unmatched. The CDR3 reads CASSLVTGVGTEAFF. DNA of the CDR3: TGTGCCAGCAGCTTAGTAACAGGGGTTGGCACTGAAGCTTTCTTT. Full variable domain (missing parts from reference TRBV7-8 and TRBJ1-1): GAGVSQSPRYKVAKRGQDVALRCDPISGHVSLFWYQQALGQGPEFLTYFQNEAQLDKSGLPSDRFFAERPEGSVSTLKIQRTQQEDSAVYLCASSLVTGVGTEAFFGQGTRLTVV.

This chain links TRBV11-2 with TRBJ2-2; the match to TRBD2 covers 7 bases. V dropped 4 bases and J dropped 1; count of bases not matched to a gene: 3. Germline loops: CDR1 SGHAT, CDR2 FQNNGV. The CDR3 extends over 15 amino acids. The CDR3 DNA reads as TGTGCCAGCAGCTCTAGCGGAATGAACACCGGGGAGCTGTTTTTT. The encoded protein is CASSSSGMNTGELFF.

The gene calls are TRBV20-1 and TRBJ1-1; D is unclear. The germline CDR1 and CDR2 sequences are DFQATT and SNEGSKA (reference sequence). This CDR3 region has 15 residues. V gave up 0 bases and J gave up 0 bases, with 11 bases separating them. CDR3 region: CSARELVGLNTEAFF. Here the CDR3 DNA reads TGCAGTGCTAGAGAGCTTGTTGGGTTGAACACTGAAGCTTTCTTT.

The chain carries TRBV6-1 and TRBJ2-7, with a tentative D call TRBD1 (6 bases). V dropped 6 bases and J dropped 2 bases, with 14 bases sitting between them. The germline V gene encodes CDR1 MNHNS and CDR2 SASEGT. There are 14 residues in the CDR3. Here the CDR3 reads CASSMDRGAYEQYF. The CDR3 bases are TGTGCCAGCAGCATGGACAGAGGAGCCTACGAGCAGTACTTC.

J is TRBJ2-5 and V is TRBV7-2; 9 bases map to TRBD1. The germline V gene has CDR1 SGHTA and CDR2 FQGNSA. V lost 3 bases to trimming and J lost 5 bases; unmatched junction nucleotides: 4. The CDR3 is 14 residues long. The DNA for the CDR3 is TGTGCCAGCAGCTTTCAGACAGGGGGGGAGACCCAGTACTTC. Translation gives CASSFQTGGETQYF.

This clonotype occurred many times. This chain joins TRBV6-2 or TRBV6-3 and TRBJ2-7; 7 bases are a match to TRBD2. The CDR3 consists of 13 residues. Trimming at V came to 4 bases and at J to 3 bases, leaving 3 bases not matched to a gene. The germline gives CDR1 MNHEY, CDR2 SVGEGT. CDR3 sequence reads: CASSFVAGYEQYF. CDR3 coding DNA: TGTGCCAGCAGTTTCGTAGCGGGCTACGAGCAGTACTTC.

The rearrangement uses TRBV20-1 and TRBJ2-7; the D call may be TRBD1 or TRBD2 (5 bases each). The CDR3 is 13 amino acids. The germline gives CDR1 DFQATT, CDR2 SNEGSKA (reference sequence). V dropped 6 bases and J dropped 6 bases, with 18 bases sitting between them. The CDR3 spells CSAIRDPLFEQYF. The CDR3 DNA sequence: TGCAGTGCCATCCGGGACCCATTATTCGAGCAGTACTTC.